This T cell receptor (beta chain) was found in a study of T cell responses to AZD1222 COVID-19 vaccine. The study's findings and limits: Two AZD1222 administrations were followed by greater Spike-specific TCR breadth and depth. Targeting of unmutated variant regions was reportedly seen in nearly half of spike-specific TCRs.

V was trimmed by 7 bases and J by 7 bases, leaving 7 bases between them. This CDR3 spans 10 amino acids. CDR1 is SQVTM, CDR2 ANQGSEA, per germline. A note on this clone: Its antigen is unknown.

The protocol was immunoSEQ multiplex PCR, while the TCRdb copy is restricted to in-frame clones and leaves out a portion. The table records 90,000 to 140,000 clones, 88% of them present only once. The chain has TRBV29-1 and TRBJ2-2; D is unresolved. This receptor was identified in an adult in good health. The sequenced sample was peripheral blood, obtained on day 0 of AZD1222 vaccination. Written as DNA, the CDR3 is TGCAGCGCCGGAGACGGGGAGCTGTTTTTT. Translation: CSAGDGELFF.